These 26 T cell receptor beta chains were sequenced from one sample in a study of radiotherapy plus CTLA-4 blockade in lung cancer. Generated by immunoSEQ multiplex PCR, the TCRdb table keeps only in-frame clones and is missing some. The top ten hold 4% of the sample, which has roughly 32,000 clones, roughly 70% seen once. The sample consisted of peripheral blood, taken from a patient treated with radiotherapy plus ipilimumab. The origin of the receptors is a human donor with non-small cell lung cancer who had stable disease on radiotherapy plus ipilimumab.

DNA of the CDR3: TGTGCCAGCAGCCCTGGACTAGCGGGAGTTAAAGATACGCAGTATTTT. This encodes CASSPGLAGVKDTQYF. The chain carries TRBV11-3 and TRBJ2-3; the match to TRBD2 covers 13 bases. This CDR3 has 16 amino acids. V lost 5 bases to trimming and J lost 5 bases; unmatched junction nucleotides: 7. The germline gives CDR1 SGHNT, CDR2 YENEEA.

This clone was seen just once. V gene TRBV6-5 combines with J gene TRBJ1-2; 8 nucleotides line up with TRBD1. Germline CDR1 and CDR2: MNHEY and SVGAGI. This CDR3 comprises 13 residues. V was pared by 8 bases and J by 7 bases, with 9 bases of the junction left unmatched. The CDR3 is CASRDRPSSGYTF. The CDR3 nucleotides read TGTGCCAGCCGGGACAGGCCTAGCTCTGGCTACACCTTC.

The J gene is TRBJ2-7, the V gene TRBV10-1; 9 bases are a match to TRBD1. With V trimmed by 8 bases and J by 3 bases, 5 bases remained unmatched. The CDR3 contains 13 residues. Per germline, CDR1 WNHNN and CDR2 SYGVQD (reference sequence). CDR3 in amino acids: CASSQDRGYEQYF. CDR3 DNA sequence: TGCGCCAGCTCACAGGACAGGGGCTACGAGCAGTACTTC.

Relative to its sample, this clone is medium-sized. The gene calls are TRBV27 and TRBJ2-6, with D perhaps TRBD1 (7 bases). The V gene lost 5 bases and the J gene lost 5 bases, with 25 bases spanning the gap. The CDR3 totals 19 residues. CDR1 and CDR2 (germline): MNHEY, SMNVEV (reference sequence). The CDR3 reads CASSPRTGTGVGRANVLTF. CDR3 DNA sequence: TGTGCCAGCAGTCCCCGGACAGGAACGGGGGTGGGTAGGGCCAACGTCCTGACTTTC. Using reference TRBV27 and TRBJ2-6 for the parts outside the CDR3, the full variable domain is EAQVTQNPRYLITVTGKKLTVTCSQNMNHEYMSWYRQDPGLGLRQIYYSMNVEVTDKGDVPEGYKVSRKEKRNFPLILESPSPNQTSLYFCASSPRTGTGVGRANVLTFGAGSRLTVL.

The V gene is TRBV11-2, the J gene TRBJ1-2; no reliable D call. The length of the CDR3 is 16 residues. Germline V gene lookup returns CDR1 SGHAT and CDR2 FQNNGV. V was clipped by 5 bases and J by 4 bases, with 20 bases between them. The CDR3 loop is CASSTFRRMAFYGYTF. In DNA form, the CDR3 reads TGTGCCAGCAGCACCTTCAGGCGTATGGCATTCTATGGCTACACCTTC.

The rearrangement joins TRBV2 to TRBJ2-1; 8 nucleotides agree with TRBD2. Trimming took 3 bases from V and 7 from J; bases not matched to a gene: 8. The CDR3 loop spans 15 amino acids. CDR1 is SNHLY and CDR2 is FYNNEI in the germline V gene. In nucleotides, the CDR3 is TGTGCCAGCAGTGATCGAGCGGGAGTAATAAATGAGCAGTTCTTC. Amino acid sequence: CASSDRAGVINEQFF.

The chain recombines TRBV5-1 with TRBJ1-1, with a weak D call TRBD1 (5 bases). Trimming shortened V by 3 bases and J by 8 bases, and 14 bases separated the two germline ends. Germline V gene data show CDR1 as SGHRS and CDR2 as YFSETQ. The CDR3 extends over 13 amino acids. The CDR3 DNA is TGCGCCAGCAGCTCGGGGGGGTTCCTAGAAGCTTTCTTT. Translating it yields CASSSGGFLEAFF.

On this clone itself: This CDR3 is also generated by other DNA sequences in the sample. This chain connects TRBV27 to TRBJ1-2; 8 bases are shared with TRBD1. Trimming cost V 8 bases and J 8 bases; bases outside gene matches: 13. The CDR3 consists of 14 residues. Germline loops: CDR1 MNHEY, CDR2 SMNVEV (reference sequence). The CDR3 region is CASRPSTGGGGYTF. CDR3 coding DNA: TGTGCCAGCCGTCCCTCAACAGGGGGAGGCGGCTACACCTTC.

Comment on this clone: The same CDR3 also results from other DNA sequences found in this sample. The V call is TRBV11-2, the J call TRBJ2-2; D uncertain. The CDR3 totals 13 residues. Germline CDR1 SGHAT, CDR2 FQNNGV. Trimming removed 2 bases at V and 2 bases at J, with 3 bases between. The CDR3 region has the DNA TGTGCCAGCAGCTTAACAAACACCGGGGAGCTGTTTTTT. The encoded protein is CASSLTNTGELFF.

CDR3 DNA sequence: TGTGCCAGCAGCCTTAGCGGGAGCTCCTACGAGCAGTACTTC. Its protein is CASSLSGSSYEQYF. The chain is built from TRBV11-2 and TRBJ2-7; 9 nucleotides line up with TRBD2. Germline lookup yields CDR1 SGHAT and CDR2 FQNNGV. The V gene end was trimmed by 5 bases and the J gene end by 0 bases; junction bases not matched to a gene: 2. This CDR3 has 14 amino acids.

J is TRBJ1-2 and V is TRBV6-1; no definite D call. CDR1 is MNHNS and CDR2 is SASEGT in the germline V gene. The CDR3 is made up of 16 amino acids. The germline V and J ends were trimmed by 2 bases and 2 bases, with 15 bases remaining between them. CDR3 residues: CASSERAPRGNYGYTF. DNA of the CDR3: TGTGCCAGCAGTGAACGTGCCCCCCGGGGAAACTATGGCTACACCTTC.

This clone appeared a few times. V usage is TRBV7-8 and J usage is TRBJ1-2, with TRBD1 matching 7 bases. V dropped 5 bases and J dropped 0; count of bases not matched to a gene: 12. This CDR3 is 17 amino acids long. The germline CDR1 and CDR2 sequences are SGHVS and FQNEAQ. The CDR3: CASSIKTGRTANYGYTF. Here the CDR3 DNA reads TGTGCCAGCAGCATTAAGACAGGGAGGACAGCTAACTATGGCTACACCTTC.

This clone has a handful of counts. The chain has TRBV29-1 and TRBJ2-5, with D unresolved. Deletions cut 8 bases from V and 2 bases from J, with 6 bases between. CDR1 and CDR2 from the germline V gene are SQVTM and ANQGSEA. There are 10 residues in the CDR3. The CDR3 nucleotides are TGCAGCACGTGGCAAGAGACCCAGTACTTC. It encodes CSTWQETQYF.

J is TRBJ2-1 and V is TRBV6-1; a weak D match, TRBD2 (5 bases). CDR3 length: 16 amino acids. Germline CDR1 and CDR2: MNHNS and SASEGT. Trimming took off 2 bases at V and 5 bases at J, with 16 bases between the two ends. The CDR3 reads CASSERLTQEDNEQFF. In DNA form, the CDR3 reads TGTGCCAGCAGTGAAAGACTAACCCAGGAAGACAATGAGCAGTTCTTC.

This clone came up a few times. Other DNA sequences within the sample encode an identical CDR3. The V gene is TRBV6-5, the J gene TRBJ2-3; 7 bases agree with TRBD2. The CDR3 has 15 amino acids. V gave up 7 bases and J gave up 2 bases; unmatched junction bases: 9. Germline V gene lookup returns CDR1 MNHEY and CDR2 SVGAGI. The CDR3 loop is CASKGWGGDTDTQYF. CDR3 DNA sequence: TGTGCCAGCAAGGGGTGGGGGGGAGACACAGATACGCAGTATTTT.

The count of this clone is one. The V gene is TRBV28, the J gene TRBJ2-5, with no clear D. Germline CDR1 is MDHEN and CDR2 is SYDVKM. Trimming left V 6 bases short and J 1 base short, with 6 bases between. There are 12 residues in the CDR3. CDR3 bases: TGTGCCAGCAGGGCCAGCCAAGAGACCCAGTACTTC. This encodes CASRASQETQYF.

V usage is TRBV11-2 and J usage is TRBJ2-7; D call uncertain. CDR3 length: 15 amino acids. Germline V CDR1 and CDR2: SGHAT, FQNNGV. V lost 3 bases to trimming and J lost 5 bases, with 17 bases between them. CDR3 bases: TGTGCCAGCAGCTTGGATTTAGTGCTTTCAAACGAGCAGTACTTC. This gives the protein CASSLDLVLSNEQYF.

In this sample, this clone turned up a few times. The V call is TRBV4-1, the J call TRBJ2-1; TRBD2 matches at 14 bases. Trimming took 1 base from V and 5 from J; bases not matched to a gene: 13. CDR1 MGHRA and CDR2 YSYEKL come from the germline V gene. The CDR3 extends over 20 amino acids. The CDR3 is CASSQGGLAGALRGDNEQFF. The DNA for the CDR3 is TGCGCCAGCAGCCAAGGGGGACTAGCGGGAGCTCTAAGGGGCGACAATGAGCAGTTCTTC.

The J gene is TRBJ1-4, the V gene TRBV7-2, with D maybe TRBD1 (5 bases). This CDR3 comprises 15 residues. Trimming shortened V by 5 bases and J by 7 bases, and 17 bases separated the two germline ends. Germline CDR1 and CDR2: SGHTA and FQGNSA. The CDR3 loop is CASSASPGRSEKLFF. DNA of the CDR3: TGTGCCAGCAGCGCCAGCCCGGGACGAAGTGAAAAACTGTTTTTT.

The rearrangement uses TRBV7-9 and TRBJ2-4, with TRBD2 as a possible D gene (6 bases). V was pared by 3 bases and J by 9 bases, with 24 bases between. This CDR3 is 17 amino acids long. In germline, CDR1 is SEHNR, CDR2 FQNEAQ (reference sequence). CDR3 residues: CASSFNGGAAGGAIQYF. The DNA for the CDR3 is TGTGCCAGCAGCTTCAATGGCGGGGCCGCAGGAGGGGCCATTCAGTACTTC.

This clone occurred a few times. This chain links TRBV7-8 with TRBJ1-1, with D perhaps matching TRBD1 (5 bases). CDR3 length equals 16 residues. CDR1 and CDR2 (germline): SGHVS, FQNEAQ. V lost 1 base and J lost 7, with 19 bases in between. The CDR3 DNA follows: TGTGCCAGCAGCTTAGATATGCCCCGGGGGACTAATGAAGCTTTCTTT. Protein product: CASSLDMPRGTNEAFF.

The chain couples TRBV7-8 to TRBJ1-1; D is ambiguous. Trimming left V 5 bases short and J 2 bases short, with 9 bases between. Germline-derived CDR1 and CDR2 are SGHVS and FQNEAQ. The CDR3 has 13 amino acids. The CDR3, as DNA: TGTGCCAGCAGCCGGGGAAAAAACACTGAAGCTTTCTTT. Translating gives CASSRGKNTEAFF. The whole variable domain, filled in from reference TRBV7-8 and TRBJ1-1, reads GAGVSQSPRYKVAKRGQDVALRCDPISGHVSLFWYQQALGQGPEFLTYFQNEAQLDKSGLPSDRFFAERPEGSVSTLKIQRTQQEDSAVYLCASSRGKNTEAFFGQGTRLTVV.

This clone appeared a few times. The CDR3 nucleotides read TGTGCCAGCAGTGATAACCCCTATAGCAATCAGCCCCAGCATTTT. This encodes CASSDNPYSNQPQHF. V usage is TRBV25-1 and J usage is TRBJ1-5; D is unresolved. The CDR3 runs 15 residues. Trimming cost V 3 bases and J 0 bases, with 9 bases left between them. In germline, CDR1 is MGHDK, CDR2 SYGVNS.

The J gene is TRBJ2-6, the V gene TRBV4-1; 9 bases are a match to TRBD1. This CDR3 region has 19 residues. Germline CDR1 is MGHRA and CDR2 is YSYEKL. Germline trimming cut 4 bases from V and 2 bases from J; bases unmatched to any gene: 12. CDR3 in amino acids: CASSRDRQGGGTGANVLTF. CDR3 DNA: TGCGCCAGCAGCCGGGACCGACAGGGGGGTGGGACTGGGGCCAACGTCCTGACTTTC.

This clone has just a few counts. V and J are TRBV7-9 and TRBJ2-5; D may match TRBD1 or TRBD2 (5 bases each). The V gene's germline CDR1 is SEHNR and CDR2 FQNEAQ (reference sequence). The CDR3 has 14 residues. V shed 5 bases and J shed 5 bases, with 15 bases lying between them. CDR3 loop: CASSDPGRGETQYF. For the CDR3, the DNA is TGTGCCAGCAGCGATCCGGGGCGCGGGGAGACCCAGTACTTC.

J is TRBJ2-7 and V is TRBV6-6; 9 positions match TRBD1. CDR1 and CDR2 (germline): MNHNY, SVGAGI (reference sequence). This CDR3 is built from 14 residues. With 8 bases clipped from V and 4 bases from J, the junction kept 9 bases outside the gene matches. CDR3 in DNA: TGTGCCAGCGGCTACAGGGGGCCCAGGTACGAGCAGTACTTC. Residues: CASGYRGPRYEQYF.